This is a list of T cell receptor beta chains from one sample in a study of early T cells in non-severe SARS-CoV-2 infection. Each CDR3 protein gets one entry after TCRdb re-called the 5' RACE reads with MiXCR. The table lists 60,000 to 75,000 distinct CDR3 sequences, over 10% of them singletons. The material sequenced was whole blood, taken at baseline. The receptors derive from an adult who was a healthcare worker with PCR-confirmed SARS-CoV-2 infection or an uninfected control (not recorded which). Each CDR3 is given with its conserved first and last residue. Fields, in order: J gene, CDR3 length, V gene, D gene, clone size, CDR3 DNA, CDR3 protein. D genes are given only for firm matches. Clone sizes are given selectively: once, few, many, or a class where the clone is expanded.

>TRBJ2-2|14|TRBV29-1|.|.
TGCAGCGTTGAAGTTAACAGGGTAGCCGGGGAGCTGTTTTTT
CSVEVNRVAGELFF
>TRBJ1-4|15|TRBV7-2|.|many
TGTGCCAGCAGCTTAGATCGGGGGTTCGGTGAAAAACTGTTTTTT
CASSLDRGFGEKLFF
>TRBJ2-1|15|TRBV6-6|TRBD1|many
TGTGCCAGCAGGACCCGGGACAGGGAAAACAATGAGCAGTTCTTC
CASRTRDRENNEQFF
>TRBJ2-1|13|TRBV19|.|many
TGTGCCAGTAACATGGCCAATGGCAATGAGCAGTTCTTC
CASNMANGNEQFF
>TRBJ2-7|15|TRBV14|.|.
TGTGCCAGCAGCCGTTCCGGGACACCGAGATACGAGCAGTACTTC
CASSRSGTPRYEQYF
>TRBJ1-2|17|TRBV11-2|.|many
TGTGCCAGCAGCTTAGATACCGGGGGGCACTATAACTATGGCTACACCTTC
CASSLDTGGHYNYGYTF
>TRBJ2-7|17|TRBV4-1|TRBD1|many
TGCGCCAGCAGCCTTGAGCCCCCGGGACAGGGCTCCTACGAGCAGTACTTC
CASSLEPPGQGSYEQYF
>TRBJ2-5|12|TRBV7-9|.|.
TGTGCCAGCAGCTTCCCCGGGGAGACCCAGTACTTC
CASSFPGETQYF
>TRBJ2-1|16|TRBV4-1|TRBD2|.
TGCGCCAGCAGCCAAGATATAGCGGGAGGCTTTAATGAGCAGTTCTTC
CASSQDIAGGFNEQFF
>TRBJ1-2|14|TRBV12-3/TRBV12-4|.|few
TGTGCCAGCAGTTTAGGCAATTCGTTTTATGGCTACACCTTC
CASSLGNSFYGYTF
>TRBJ2-7|13|TRBV20-1|TRBD1|few
TGCAGTGCTAGGTTTCAGGGGGCCTACGAGCAGTACTTC
CSARFQGAYEQYF
>TRBJ2-2|14|TRBV13|.|few
TGTGCCAGCAGCTTACAGGGACGCTATGTGGAGCTGTTTTTT
CASSLQGRYVELFF
>TRBJ2-1|15|TRBV6-4|TRBD2|many
TGTGCCACCCGAATAGCGGGAGGGATTAACAATGAGCAGTTCTTC
CATRIAGGINNEQFF
>TRBJ2-3|16|TRBV4-3|.|.
TGCGCCAGCAGCCAAGTAGGGGGAGTTTTCACAGATACGCAGTATTTT
CASSQVGGVFTDTQYF
>TRBJ2-3|13|TRBV7-2|.|few
TGTGCCAGCAGCTTAACTGGGACCATAGTTAGAGATTTT
CASSLTGTIVRDF
>TRBJ2-3|13|TRBV9|.|many
TGTGCCAGCAGCGTGGCGCTCACAGATACGCAGTATTTT
CASSVALTDTQYF
>TRBJ2-7|17|TRBV15|.|many
TGTGCCACCAGCAGTCCCGGAACGGGAGCCAGGGGGTCCGAGCAGTACTTC
CATSSPGTGARGSEQYF
>TRBJ2-1|11|TRBV12-3/TRBV12-4|.|.
TGTGCCAGCACCCGGGGCTATGAGCAGTTCTTC
CASTRGYEQFF
>TRBJ1-1|13|TRBV10-2|.|few
TGCGCCAGCAGTGATCAATTGAACACTGAAGCTTTCTTT
CASSDQLNTEAFF
>TRBJ2-3|14|TRBV7-2|.|few
TGTGCCAGCAGCTTTGGGCTAGAAAGAGATACGCAGTATTTT
CASSFGLERDTQYF
>TRBJ2-3|15|TRBV20-1|.|.
TGCAGTGCTAGACCTACGGGATCGGGCACAGATACGCAGTATTTT
CSARPTGSGTDTQYF
>TRBJ2-3|17|TRBV7-2|.|.
TGTGCCAGCAGCTTATCCCGAGGGGCTAGAGGCACAGATACGCAGTATTTT
CASSLSRGARGTDTQYF
>TRBJ2-1|14|TRBV24-1|.|few
TGTGCCACCAGTGATTTTGGAGGGGGGAATGAGCAGTTCTTC
CATSDFGGGNEQFF
>TRBJ2-1|16|TRBV14|.|few
TGTGCCAGCAGCCCTTGGGACAACCGAGGAGTGAATGAGCAGTTCTTC
CASSPWDNRGVNEQFF
>TRBJ1-1|17|TRBV11-3|TRBD1|many
TGTGCCAGCGGCTCTGGCCGGGACAGCTTATTGAACACTGAAGCTTTCTTT
CASGSGRDSLLNTEAFF
>TRBJ1-6|16|TRBV5-1|.|many
TGCGCCAGCAGCTTGGTCAGGGACGCCTATAATTCACCCCTCCACTTT
CASSLVRDAYNSPLHF
>TRBJ2-1|16|TRBV21-1|.|many
TGTGCCAGCAGCAAAGTCGCAGGCTGCTCCTACAATGAGCAGTTCTTC
CASSKVAGCSYNEQFF
>TRBJ2-1|11|TRBV6-2/TRBV6-3|.|few
TGTGCCAGCAGTTGGGGGACCCTACAGTTCTTC
CASSWGTLQFF
>TRBJ2-7|14|TRBV20-1|TRBD2|.
TGCAGTGCTAGCAGACCGGGACTAGCGTACGAGCAGTACTTC
CSASRPGLAYEQYF
>TRBJ1-5|15|TRBV20-1|TRBD1|many
TGCAGTGCTCATGAACAGGGGGGTATCAATCAGCCCCAGCATTTT
CSAHEQGGINQPQHF
>TRBJ2-5|14|TRBV7-6|TRBD1|.
TGTGCCAGCAGCCTATACAGGGGGCGAGAGACCCAGTACTTC
CASSLYRGRETQYF
>TRBJ2-1|15|TRBV11-1|TRBD2|many
TGTGCCAGCAGCCCACAAGCGGGGGGATACAATGAGCAGTTCTTC
CASSPQAGGYNEQFF
>TRBJ1-5|15|TRBV20-1|.|few
TGCAGTGCTTGGGGGGGCAAAGATAACAATCAGCCCCAGCATTTT
CSAWGGKDNNQPQHF
>TRBJ2-7|14|TRBV6-5|.|.
TGTGCCAGCAGTTACTCGGGGCAGAACTACGAGCAGTACTTC
CASSYSGQNYEQYF
>TRBJ2-2|12|TRBV18|.|few
TGTGCCAGCTCCCAGGACACCGGGGAGCTGTTTTTT
CASSQDTGELFF
>TRBJ2-7|17|TRBV6-2/TRBV6-3|TRBD1|.
TGTGCCAGCAGTTACCCCGTTTCAGGGGGACCCTCCAGCGAGCAGTACTTC
CASSYPVSGGPSSEQYF
>TRBJ1-1|15|TRBV20-1|.|.
TGCAGTGCTAGCCGATTCTCGGGGGGCGACACTGAAGCTTTCTTT
CSASRFSGGDTEAFF
>TRBJ2-3|15|TRBV14|.|many
TGTGCCAGCAGCCAAGCGGGATTACTAACAGATACGCAGTATTTT
CASSQAGLLTDTQYF
>TRBJ2-1|14|TRBV6-2/TRBV6-3|TRBD2|.
TGTGCCAGCAGTTACCGGGGGGGCCATAATGAGCAGTTCTTC
CASSYRGGHNEQFF
>TRBJ1-6|15|TRBV27|.|few
TGTGCCAGCAGCCAGATTAGCTCCTATAATTCACCCCTCCACTTT
CASSQISSYNSPLHF
>TRBJ1-4|12|TRBV2|.|few
TGTGCCAGCAGGACAGGATTTGAAAAACTGTTTTTT
CASRTGFEKLFF
>TRBJ2-2|13|TRBV29-1|.|.
TGCAGCGGAACGACAGGGAACACCGGGGAGCTGTTTTTT
CSGTTGNTGELFF
>TRBJ1-3|11|TRBV9|.|many
TGTGCCAGCAGCAGAGGAAACACCATATATTTT
CASSRGNTIYF
>TRBJ2-1|15|TRBV19|TRBD2|.
TGTGCCAGTAGTTTATCGGGACTAGCGGGGGATGAGCAGTTCTTC
CASSLSGLAGDEQFF
>TRBJ2-2|17|TRBV12-3/TRBV12-4|.|few
TGTGCCAGCAGTTTAGAATACGGCAGGGCGAACACCGGGGAGCTGTTTTTT
CASSLEYGRANTGELFF
>TRBJ2-1|14|TRBV12-3/TRBV12-4|.|few
TGTGCCAGCAGTTTAGTCAGGGCCCGGAATGAGCAGTTCTTC
CASSLVRARNEQFF
>TRBJ2-1|14|TRBV4-2|.|few
TGTGCCAGCAGCCAAGCGGACAGTCAAGGTGAGCAGTTCTTC
CASSQADSQGEQFF
>TRBJ1-5|16|TRBV6-1|.|few
TGTGCCAGCAGTGAAGCGGTAGGGGGGAGGTATCAGCCCCAGCATTTT
CASSEAVGGRYQPQHF
>TRBJ2-7|13|TRBV20-1|TRBD2|.
TGCAGTGCTACTAGCGGAGGGTTCGACGAGCAGTACTTC
CSATSGGFDEQYF